Presented here are 16 T cell receptor beta chains from one specimen sequenced in a study of blood T cells in healthy people across ages. Sample-barcoded 5' priming and a J-beta primer mix drove a second PCR of roughly 7 to 11 cycles. TCRdb re-derived calls from the 5' RACE reads in MiXCR, one entry per CDR3 protein. This sample has over 1.5 million distinct CDR3 sequences, with 40% to 55% found just once. Sequencing was carried out using blood. The receptors shown here come from a middle-aged woman in good health.

The chain carries TRBV20-1 and TRBJ1-1; D is perhaps TRBD1 (6 bases). The CDR3 consists of 15 residues. V was pared by 6 bases and J by 0 bases, with 17 bases between. Per germline, CDR1 DFQATT and CDR2 SNEGSKA (reference sequence). The CDR3 DNA reads as TGCAGTGCCACCCCCGCCAGGGGTATGAACACTGAAGCTTTCTTT. It encodes CSATPARGMNTEAFF.

Only a few counts were recorded for this clonotype. V gene TRBV9 combines with J gene TRBJ1-6, with D unclear. Germline V gives CDR1 SGDLS, CDR2 YYNGEE. With 0 bases removed from V and 4 bases from J, the gap between germline ends came to 14 bases. This CDR3 is built from 17 residues. The CDR3 here is CASSVAGSLLYNSPLHF. DNA of the CDR3: TGTGCCAGCAGCGTAGCTGGCAGTCTTTTATATAATTCACCCCTCCACTTT.

This chain connects TRBV20-1 to TRBJ2-3; 8 nucleotides match TRBD1. The germline gives CDR1 DFQATT, CDR2 SNEGSKA (reference sequence). With 4 bases clipped from V and 1 base from J, the junction kept 22 bases outside the gene matches. The CDR3 is 20 residues long. The CDR3 loop reads CSAIIGARNAGTGGTDTQYF. Written as DNA, the CDR3 is TGCAGTGCTATAATAGGAGCCAGGAACGCCGGGACAGGAGGCACAGATACGCAGTATTTT.

The chain couples TRBV24-1 to TRBJ2-1; tentative D call: TRBD1 (5 bases). The CDR3 is 15 residues long. Germline CDR1 reads KGHDR; CDR2 reads SFDVKD. Trimming removed 3 bases from V and 7 bases from J, with 15 bases in between. In nucleotides, the CDR3 is TGTGCCACCAGTGATGGGGCGGACATATTAAATGAGCAGTTCTTC. Translation gives CATSDGADILNEQFF.

This clonotype turned up a few times. V gene TRBV3-1 combines with J gene TRBJ2-6; no clear D gene. With 4 bases removed from V and 6 bases from J, the gap between germline ends came to 13 bases. Germline V gives CDR1 LGHDT, CDR2 YNNKEL (reference sequence). This CDR3 spans 15 amino acids. For the CDR3, the DNA is TGTGCCAGCAGCCTACGGCGTTATGAGGCCAACGTCCTGACTTTC. Encoded protein: CASSLRRYEANVLTF. The complete variable domain, with remaining parts taken from reference TRBV3-1 and TRBJ2-6, reads DTAVSQTPKYLVTQMGNDKSIKCEQNLGHDTMYWYKQDSKKFLKIMFSYNNKELIINETVPNRFSPKSPDKAHLNLHINSLELGDSAVYFCASSLRRYEANVLTFGAGSRLTVL.

This clonotype was counted only a few times. The gene calls are TRBV6-6 and TRBJ2-3; 12 bases are a match to TRBD2. V trimming: 7 bases; J trimming: 6 bases; junction bases outside the gene matches: 8. CDR1 MNHNY and CDR2 SVGAGI come from the germline V gene (reference sequence). The CDR3 extends over 15 amino acids. The CDR3 bases are TGTGCCAGCACCGAGCGGACTAGCGGGGATGATACGCAGTATTTT. This translates into CASTERTSGDDTQYF.

This chain joins TRBV20-1 and TRBJ2-5; no definite D call. The CDR3 totals 12 residues. V lost 3 bases and J 4 bases, leaving 9 bases between the germline ends. Germline V CDR1 and CDR2: DFQATT, SNEGSKA (reference sequence). This CDR3 reads CSASLDAETQYF. DNA of the CDR3: TGCAGTGCTAGCCTAGACGCAGAGACCCAGTACTTC.

Here the CDR3 reads CASSEATGPISPQHF. The CDR3, as DNA: TGTGCCAGCAGTGAAGCAACAGGGCCGATCAGCCCCCAGCATTTT. J is TRBJ1-5 and V is TRBV2, with D possibly matching TRBD1 (6 bases). This CDR3 contains 15 residues. V was shortened by 0 bases and J by 10 bases, with 16 bases between the two germline ends. CDR1 SNHLY and CDR2 FYNNEI come from the germline V gene.

CDR3: CASSQYHRESSYNEQFF. The DNA for the CDR3 is TGTGCCAGCAGCCAGTACCACAGGGAGAGCTCCTACAATGAGCAGTTCTTC. The chain carries TRBV7-2 and TRBJ2-1, with D possibly being TRBD1 (6 bases). Trimming removed 5 bases from V and 0 bases from J, with 17 bases in between. The CDR3 has 17 amino acids. The germline gives CDR1 SGHTA, CDR2 FQGNSA.

The chain employs TRBV29-1 and TRBJ2-5; TRBD1 aligns across 7 bases. The better agreement between TRBJ2-7 and the DNA end casts doubt on the J call. The CDR3 spans 15 residues. Looked up from germline, CDR1 is SQVTM and CDR2 is ANQGSEA. Written as DNA, the CDR3 is TGCAGCGTCGCCACTTGGGACAGCCACTATTACGAGCAGTACTTC. Translation: CSVATWDSHYYEQYF.

The V and J genes are TRBV7-2 and TRBJ2-7; D not resolved. This CDR3 comprises 13 residues. Germline assignment: CDR1 SGHTA and CDR2 FQGNSA. V lost 4 bases and J lost 3, with 10 bases in between. The CDR3 loop reads CASSSTEVYEQYF. CDR3 in DNA: TGTGCCAGCAGCTCCACTGAGGTCTACGAGCAGTACTTC. Using reference TRBV7-2 and TRBJ2-7 for the parts outside the CDR3, the full variable domain is GAGVSQSPSNKVTEKGKDVELRCDPISGHTALYWYRQSLGQGLEFLIYFQGNSAPDKSGLPSDRFSAERTGGSVSTLTIQRTQQEDSAVYLCASSSTEVYEQYFGPGTRLTVT.

The V and J genes are TRBV10-3 and TRBJ2-1, with 8 bases lining up with TRBD2. V shed 4 bases, J shed 0 bases, and the junction held 8 bases outside the gene matches. The CDR3 has 17 amino acids. From germline, CDR1 is ENHRY and CDR2 SYGVKD. The DNA for the CDR3 is TGTGCCATCAGTGGGACCGGGGGGGCCTCCTCCTACAATGAGCAGTTCTTC. Encoded protein: CAISGTGGASSYNEQFF.

The V and J genes are TRBV12-3 or TRBV12-4 and TRBJ1-6; tentatively, D is TRBD1 (6 bases). The CDR3 loop spans 15 amino acids. The V gene lost 4 bases and the J gene lost 9 bases, with 16 bases spanning the gap. The CDR3 here is CASSSDGKGGSPLHF. The CDR3 DNA is TGTGCCAGCAGTTCGGACGGAAAAGGGGGTTCACCCCTCCACTTT.

About this clonotype: The junction does not match germline at one end; this may be a read error. This sequence joins TRBV7-9 and TRBJ2-5; 7 bases match TRBD1. The germline V gene has CDR1 SEHNR and CDR2 FQNEAQ (reference sequence). The CDR3 length is 16 residues. As DNA, the CDR3 is TGTGCCAACAGCCCCTCCCTCACGACAGGGACGGAGACCCAGTACTTC. This gives the protein CANSPSLTTGTETQYF.

The genes are TRBV24-1 and TRBJ2-6, with D hard to call. The CDR3 has 18 amino acids. CDR1 is KGHDR and CDR2 is SFDVKD in the germline V gene. V was clipped by 1 base and J by 0 bases, with 12 bases between them. The CDR3 here is CATSDFGISGSGANVLTF. CDR3 sequence (DNA): TGTGCCACCAGTGATTTCGGAATTTCAGGCTCTGGGGCCAACGTCCTGACTTTC.

Comment on this clonotype: An end of the junction does not agree with germline; a read error may underlie this. V and J are TRBV5-5 and TRBJ2-3, with D unresolved. This CDR3 region has 16 residues. CDR1 is SGHKS and CDR2 is YYEKEE in the germline V gene (reference sequence). The CDR3 coding sequence is TGTGCCAGCAGCTCAGATCTCGGGCAGAACACAGATACGCGGTATTTT. Its translation: CASSSDLGQNTDTRYF.